This TCR beta chain was identified in a study of blood T cell repertoires in COVID-19. The overall study: Collection of acute and convalescent COVID-19 samples took place in the United States, Italy and Spain. PBMCs, B-cell-depleted T cells, or T cells were the source of the cDNA or gDNA that made up the material.

The CDR3 is 15 residues long. CDR1 SEHNR and CDR2 FQNEAQ come from the germline V gene (reference sequence). The germline V and J ends were trimmed by 5 bases and 4 bases, with 14 bases remaining between them. In the authors' methods: Estimation of nucleated cell counts was performed using reference gene primer amplification. TCRdb's table, derived via immunoSEQ multiplex PCR, lists solely in-frame clones and lacks some. D and trimming come from the DNA, and the V and J calls and clone size come from that table. Of about 110,000 clones listed, roughly 85% were seen once; the top ten hold about 2.2%. The origin of this receptor is a human donor in a cohort sampled during active COVID-19. The sequenced material came from peripheral blood. The chain uses TRBV7-9 and TRBJ2-2; D possibly corresponds to TRBD1 (6 bases). This CDR3 is CASSNIGQSTGELFF. The CDR3 DNA reads TGTGCCAGCAGCAACATCGGACAGAGCACCGGGGAGCTGTTTTTT.